The source of this T cell receptor (beta chain) is a study of shared clonotypes between healthy human individuals. Per the original data handling: Junction-only sequences without quality scores came from ImmunoSEQ, so filtering differed. The protocol was immunoSEQ multiplex PCR, while the TCRdb copy is restricted to in-frame clones and leaves out a portion. From that table come the V and J calls and clone size; the DNA was used to work out D and trimming. The sample has roughly 2 million clones; more than 90% are singletons. Notes on the study in general: It was observed that roughly 5.5% of naive CD4 clonotypes were shared across several donors. Estimated clonotype richness was generally higher in naive than memory subsets.

Germline-derived CDR1 and CDR2 are GTSNPN and SVGIG (reference sequence). The CDR3 has 15 residues. Between the trimmed V and J ends, which lost 4 bases and 0 bases, there was a span of 15 bases. Recent acute infections and vaccinations were absent in the healthy HIV-negative adult donors. This clone was counted only a few times. No antigen is known for it. This chain links TRBV30 with TRBJ1-2; perhaps TRBD1 as D (5 bases). This TCR derives from a man aged 18 to 29 in good health. The specimen sequenced was naive CD4+ T cells sorted from blood. As for subset: CD45RA+ positively selected. The CDR3 sequence is CAWIREGGPNYGYTF. The DNA of the CDR3 is TGTGCCTGGATCAGGGAGGGTGGGCCTAACTATGGCTACACCTTC.